A single T cell receptor beta chain is shown here with its context. This receptor's antigen is unknown. The sample holds no much larger clone one base away, and base qualities are not on file. Spanning cysteine to phenylalanine, the CDR3 consists of 13 amino acids. CDR3 DNA is the only sequence kept; it has 39 bases, read in frame from the first base. V and J are truncated by 5 bases and 2 bases respectively, leaving an intervening sequence of 7 bases. These data originate in a study of blood T cell repertoires in COVID-19 (dated by TCRdb to about 2020). A note on the overall study: Samples covering the acute and convalescent phases of COVID-19 were provided by collaborators in the United States, Italy and Spain. The repertoires were released in a freely available public database meant as a resource for research on the immune response to SARS-CoV-2. Sample metadata almost always included a de-identified subject ID, COVID-19 status, age in years and sex. The prospective study material was composed of cDNA or gDNA derived from T cells, B-cell-depleted T cells, or PBMCs. Where available, HLA class I and class II types were taken from metadata supplied by the sample provider and were not determined by assay-based typing. Deeply sampled blood TCRbeta repertoires from subjects exposed to, actively infected with, or recovered from COVID-19 were included in the dataset. The samples were drawn from the first 160 participants of the ongoing ImmuneRACE study and from 1,254 subjects provided by 6 global collaborators. The research as a whole found: How much clinical and demographic metadata was included differed by source and by participant, and the metadata was provided uncurated.

Participants in the prospective study were enrolled through a virtual design, were aged roughly 18 to 100 years, and lived in 24 United States geographic areas. Cohort assignment in the prospective study relied on participant-reported clinical history from a screening survey and a study questionnaire. Recovered participants in ImmuneRACE Cohort 3 were defined by two consecutive negative NP/OP PCR tests, clearance by a healthcare professional, or resolution of symptoms. Mobile phlebotomists in the prospective study collected whole blood, serum and a nasopharyngeal or oropharyngeal swab from every participant. Additional blood draws and questionnaires over an approximately 2-month period could optionally be provided by prospective study participants. Prospective study blood samples were shipped either frozen or at room temperature before DNA extraction. TCRbeta CDR3 regions were amplified from genomic DNA using the immunoSEQ Assay, a bias-controlled multiplex PCR. The paper's data handling went like this. The number of nucleated cells in each sample was estimated from the amplification of reference gene primers within the assay. To quantify the absolute abundance of each unique TCRbeta CDR3 rearrangement, sequence reads were collapsed and filtered. For each sample, productive Simpson clonality was calculated by taking the square root of Simpson's diversity index across productive rearrangements. Held by TCRdb, this immuneACCESS table contains in-frame sequences only and omits some clones. Under half of the omission traces to an unresolved V gene where checked; the cause of the rest is unknown. The V and J calls and clone size come from that table; D and trimming were worked out from the DNA. This sample holds about 480,000 clones; around nine tenths were observed only once. 6.5% to 8.5% of the sample rests with the top ten.

The chain joins TRBV12-3 or TRBV12-4 to TRBJ1-5; 6 matching bases give a weak D call of TRBD1. Material: PBMCs or T cells enriched from blood (not recorded which). The sequence derives from a woman in her fifties or sixties who had recovered from COVID-19. The CDR3 loop reads CASSRQGNQPQHF. In nucleotides, the sequence is TGTGCCAGCAGTCGACAGGGCAATCAGCCCCAGCATTTT.